This TCR beta chain was obtained from a study of Graves' ophthalmopathy and Graves' hyperthyroidism. Findings and limits, study-wide: Using 13 signatures, a model distinguished ophthalmopathy from stable hyperthyroidism, reaching around 88% sensitivity and about 81% specificity. The model's prediction of ophthalmopathy progression had 70.59% sensitivity and 72% to 85% specificity. Appearing in blood as well were most expanded thyroid clonotypes above 0.001 frequency.

Many counts were recorded for this clonotype. Its antigen remains unidentified. The diagnostic workup employed clinical symptoms, serum thyroxine, TRAb, thyroid ultrasound and orbital computed tomography. RNA transcripts served as template for amplifying TCR beta CDR3 sequences. HTBI-primed first-round RT-PCR preceded second-round multiplex PCR. MiXCR, run by TCRdb on the multiplex PCR reads, gives a single entry per CDR3 protein. The sample includes roughly 400,000 distinct CDR3 sequences, around 20% of them seen just once. CDR3 length equals 16 residues. Trimming left V 4 bases short and J 6 bases short, with 19 bases between. The germline gives CDR1 MDHEN, CDR2 SYDVKM.

V gene TRBV28 combines with J gene TRBJ2-4, with a possible D match to TRBD2 (7 bases). Sequenced sample: peripheral blood. The sequence came from a woman in her late teens or twenties with Graves' ophthalmopathy. The CDR3 DNA sequence: TGTGCCAGCAGTTCCCCGTGGGGGGGCAGGGGAAACATTCAGTACTTC. Amino acids: CASSSPWGGRGNIQYF. Full variable domain (rest looked up from reference TRBV28 and TRBJ2-4): DVKVTQSSRYLVKRTGEKVFLECVQDMDHENMFWYRQDPGLGLRLIYFSYDVKMKEKGDIPEGYSVSREKKERFSLILESASTNQTSMYLCASSSPWGGRGNIQYFGAGTRLSVL.